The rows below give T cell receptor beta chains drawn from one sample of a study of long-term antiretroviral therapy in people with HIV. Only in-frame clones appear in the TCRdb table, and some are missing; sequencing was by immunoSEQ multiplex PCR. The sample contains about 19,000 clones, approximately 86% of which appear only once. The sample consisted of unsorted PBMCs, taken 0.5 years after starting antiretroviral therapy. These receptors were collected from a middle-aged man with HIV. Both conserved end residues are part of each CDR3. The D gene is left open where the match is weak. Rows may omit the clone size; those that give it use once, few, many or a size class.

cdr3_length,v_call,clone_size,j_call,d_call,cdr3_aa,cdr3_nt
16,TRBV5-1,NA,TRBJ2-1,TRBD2,CASSLDLAGGHDEQFF,TGCGCCAGCAGCTTGGATCTAGCGGGAGGGCACGATGAGCAGTTCTTC
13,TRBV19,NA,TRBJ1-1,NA,CASSIGAAAEAFF,TGTGCCAGTAGTATCGGGGCGGCGGCTGAAGCTTTCTTT
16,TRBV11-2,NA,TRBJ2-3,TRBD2,CASRFLSGGITDTQYF,TGTGCCAGCAGATTCCTGAGCGGGGGGATTACAGATACGCAGTATTTT
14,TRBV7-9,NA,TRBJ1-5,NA,CASSQGGTHQPQHF,TGTGCCAGCAGCCAAGGGGGGACCCATCAGCCCCAGCATTTT
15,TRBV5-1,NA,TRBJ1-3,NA,CASSFGGGAGNTIYF,TGCGCCAGCAGCTTCGGTGGCGGAGCTGGAAACACCATATATTTT
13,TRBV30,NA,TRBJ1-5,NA,CAWSPLGNQPQHF,TGTGCCTGGAGCCCCTTAGGCAATCAGCCCCAGCATTTT
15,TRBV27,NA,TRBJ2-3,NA,CASSLSGFRTDTQYF,TGTGCCAGCAGTTTATCGGGGTTTCGCACAGATACGCAGTATTTT
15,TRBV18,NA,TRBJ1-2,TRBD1,CASSPRQGRNYGYTF,TGTGCCAGCTCACCAAGACAGGGACGTAACTATGGCTACACCTTC
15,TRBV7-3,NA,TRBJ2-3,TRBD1,CASSCAGGCADTQYF,TGTGCCAGCAGCTGCGCAGGGGGTTGCGCAGATACGCAGTATTTT
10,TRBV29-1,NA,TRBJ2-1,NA,CSAAGNEQFF,TGCAGCGCCGCAGGGAATGAGCAGTTCTTC
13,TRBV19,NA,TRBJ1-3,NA,CASSLRDGNTIYF,TGTGCCAGTAGTCTCAGGGATGGAAACACCATATATTTT
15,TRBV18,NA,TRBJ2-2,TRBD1,CASSLRQGNTGELFF,TGTGCCAGCTCATTAAGACAGGGAAACACCGGGGAGCTGTTTTTT
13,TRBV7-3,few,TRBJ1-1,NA,CASSLNGNTEAFF,TGTGCCAGCAGCTTAAACGGGAACACTGAAGCTTTCTTT
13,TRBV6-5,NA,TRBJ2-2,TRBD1,CASSWGTGRELFF,TGTGCCAGCAGTTGGGGGACAGGGCGGGAGCTGTTTTTT
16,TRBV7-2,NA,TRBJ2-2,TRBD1,CASSRGTGRNTGELFF,TGTGCCAGCAGTCGTGGGACAGGGAGGAACACCGGGGAGCTGTTTTTT
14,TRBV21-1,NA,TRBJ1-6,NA,CASSMSIPNSPLHF,TGTGCCAGCAGCATGAGCATCCCTAATTCACCCCTCCACTTT